The 20 T cell receptor beta chains reported below all come from one sample, sequenced in a study of human T cells and chemical hapten exposure. The time point was: patch test 2, 6 weeks after DPC sensitization. As to treatment: therapeutic diphenylcyclopropenone sensitization with weekly scalp DPC. MiXCR, run by TCRdb on the RACE reads, gives a single entry per CDR3 protein. Of about 400,000 distinct CDR3 sequences in the sample, around 6% are singletons; the top ten hold about 6%. The sample consisted of whole blood, taken in connection with sensitization to the hapten diphenylcyclopropenone (DPC). These receptors came from a woman aged 18 to 35 with alopecia areata. Some clones in this sample may be carry-over from other donors' samples.

This clonotype was observed at least ten times. The J gene is TRBJ2-7, the V gene TRBV10-3, with 10 bases aligning to TRBD2. The trim removed 3 bases at V and 1 base at J, leaving 9 bases unmatched. Per the germline V gene, CDR1 is ENHRY and CDR2 is SYGVKD. There are 17 residues in the CDR3. The CDR3 DNA reads TGTGCCATCAGTGATAGCAGAACTAGCGGGGATTCCTACGAGCAGTACTTC. It specifies CAISDSRTSGDSYEQYF.

This clonotype came up a few times. The V gene is TRBV5-1, the J gene TRBJ2-5, with 9 bases that match TRBD2. The germline V gene encodes CDR1 SGHRS and CDR2 YFSETQ. With V trimmed by 0 bases and J by 5 bases, 8 bases remained unmatched. The CDR3 loop spans 16 amino acids. In DNA form, the CDR3 reads TGCGCCAGCAGCTTGGAAACAGCGGGGGGCTCTGAGACCCAGTACTTC. Protein sequence: CASSLETAGGSETQYF.

The genes are TRBV12-3 or TRBV12-4 and TRBJ1-5, with no clear D. This CDR3 is 15 amino acids long. V lost 5 bases, J lost 2 bases, and 13 bases lay in between. The chain's CDR3 is CASSPREGRNQPQHF. The DNA for the CDR3 is TGTGCCAGCAGTCCACGGGAGGGCCGCAATCAGCCCCAGCATTTT.

The gene calls are TRBV9 and TRBJ2-5; 11 bases are shared with TRBD2. Looked up from germline, CDR1 is SGDLS and CDR2 is YYNGEE. Germline trimming cut 0 bases from V and 0 bases from J; bases unmatched to any gene: 1. CDR3 length: 16 residues. CDR3 DNA sequence: TGTGCCAGCAGCGTAGGGACTAGCGGGTACCAAGAGACCCAGTACTTC. This codes for CASSVGTSGYQETQYF.

The gene calls are TRBV20-1 and TRBJ2-1, with D possibly TRBD2 on 6 matching bases. V lost 1 base and J lost 4, with 20 bases in between. The germline CDR1 and CDR2 sequences are DFQATT and SNEGSKA (reference sequence). The length of the CDR3 is 17 residues. The CDR3 DNA follows: TGCAGTGCTAGAGTCCCGGGACTCCGCCGTTTTTACAATGAGCAGTTCTTC. Translating gives CSARVPGLRRFYNEQFF.

This clonotype was counted a few times. The chain carries TRBV6-5 and TRBJ1-5; perhaps TRBD1 as D (6 bases). This CDR3 is 13 amino acids long. Germline V gene lookup returns CDR1 MNHEY and CDR2 SVGAGI. Trimming pared 4 bases from V and 7 bases from J, leaving 11 bases between. The CDR3 reads CASSSGVTQPQHF. Written as DNA, the CDR3 is TGTGCCAGCAGTTCAGGGGTGACGCAGCCCCAGCATTTT.

This clonotype occurred many times. This chain connects TRBV7-9 to TRBJ1-2; D gene unclear. The CDR3 totals 12 residues. With 4 bases removed from V and 6 bases from J, the gap between germline ends came to 9 bases. CDR1 and CDR2 (germline): SEHNR, FQNEAQ (reference sequence). CDR3 residues: CASSSRTDGYTF. The DNA of the CDR3 is TGTGCCAGCAGCTCCAGAACTGATGGCTACACCTTC.

This clonotype was observed at least ten times. CDR3 in DNA: TGTGCCAGCAGTGAAGGGGGCTTCACCATTTTCGTCTATGGCTACACCTTC. The encoded protein is CASSEGGFTIFVYGYTF. The V gene is TRBV6-1, the J gene TRBJ1-2, with TRBD1 as a possible D gene (5 bases). CDR1 and CDR2 (germline): MNHNS, SASEGT. Trimming took 1 base from V and 4 from J, leaving 19 bases between them. The CDR3 is 17 residues long.

In this sample, this clonotype turned up a few times. The chain couples TRBV6-6 to TRBJ1-1; D is unclear. This CDR3 is 15 amino acids long. Germline loops: CDR1 MNHNY, CDR2 SVGAGI (reference sequence). V lost 2 bases to trimming and J lost 1 base, with 11 bases between them. The CDR3 loop is CASSYRATSNTEAFF. The CDR3 coding sequence is TGTGCCAGCAGTTACAGGGCTACTTCGAACACTGAAGCTTTCTTT.

This clonotype was seen a handful of times. CDR3 sequence (DNA): TGTGCCAGCAGCTTGGATTACTTTAACTATGGCTACACCTTC. It encodes CASSLDYFNYGYTF. The V call is TRBV6-2 or TRBV6-3, the J call TRBJ1-2; no clear D gene. Germline assignment: CDR1 MNHEY and CDR2 SVGEGT. Trimming took 6 bases from V and 1 from J, leaving 12 bases between them. The CDR3 sequence is 14 residues long.

At least ten counts were recorded for this clonotype. In DNA form, the CDR3 reads TGCAGTGCAACACAGGGGGGGAGAAACACCATATATTTT. It codes for CSATQGGRNTIYF. The chain joins TRBV20-1 to TRBJ1-3; 8 bases are a match to TRBD1. V trimming: 6 bases; J trimming: 5 bases; junction bases outside the gene matches: 6. CDR3 size: 13 residues. The V gene's germline CDR1 is DFQATT and CDR2 SNEGSKA (reference sequence).

The chain recombines TRBV14 with TRBJ2-7; no clear D. Germline loops: CDR1 SGHDN, CDR2 FVKESK. The CDR3 runs 14 residues. The V end lost 5 bases, the J end lost 1 base, and 12 bases lay between the germline ends. The CDR3 DNA reads TGTGCCAGCAGCGCGGTCGAACCTTCCTACGAGCAGTACTTC. This sequence encodes CASSAVEPSYEQYF.

This clonotype has at least ten counts. The chain joins TRBV6-2 or TRBV6-3 to TRBJ1-1, with a weak D call TRBD1 (5 bases). Trimming left V 4 bases short and J 5 bases short, with 17 bases between. Germline assignment: CDR1 MNHEY and CDR2 SVGEGT. CDR3 size: 15 residues. CDR3 loop: CASSSPMRGRTEAFF. The CDR3 region has the DNA TGTGCCAGCAGTTCCCCTATGAGGGGTCGAACTGAAGCTTTCTTT.

This clonotype was picked up a small number of times. A much larger clone differs by one base, so this may be a read error. This chain uses TRBV25-1 with TRBJ1-2, with unresolved D. CDR3 length: 11 amino acids. Germline V gene data show CDR1 as MGHDK and CDR2 as SYGVNS. Trimming removed 5 bases at V and 6 bases at J, with 7 bases between. The CDR3 sequence: CASSTVNGYTF. CDR3 DNA sequence: TGTGCCAGCAGTACAGTGAATGGCTACACCTTC.

The chain is built from TRBV20-1 and TRBJ2-1, with TRBD2 matching over 12 bases. CDR3 length: 16 residues. Germline loops: CDR1 DFQATT, CDR2 SNEGSKA (reference sequence). J lost 7 bases, V lost 2 bases, and 9 bases had no gene match. The CDR3 sequence is CSARLLAGGQVNEQFF. As DNA, the CDR3 is TGCAGTGCTAGACTCCTAGCGGGGGGGCAAGTTAATGAGCAGTTCTTC.

The chain carries TRBV12-3 or TRBV12-4 and TRBJ2-1; 9 bases agree with TRBD1. V gave up 3 bases and J gave up 7 bases; unmatched junction bases: 7. The CDR3 has 15 amino acids. CDR3 sequence (DNA): TGTGCCAGCAGTTTGGGACAGGGTATTGAAAATGAGCAGTTCTTC. This encodes CASSLGQGIENEQFF.

This clonotype was seen at least ten times. The chain combines TRBV18 with TRBJ1-4, with unresolved D. The CDR3 totals 14 residues. Trimming cost V 0 bases and J 8 bases, with 10 bases left between them. CDR1 and CDR2 from the germline V gene are KGHSH and LQKENI. The CDR3 protein is CASSPPLVGEKLFF. DNA for the CDR3: TGTGCCAGCTCACCACCCCTGGTTGGGGAAAAACTGTTTTTT.

This clonotype was seen repeatedly, ten times or more. This sequence joins TRBV5-1 and TRBJ1-6; 7 nucleotides align to TRBD1. Unmatched junction bases numbered 15, after V lost 3 bases and J lost 0 bases. This CDR3 has 20 residues. Germline CDR1 is SGHRS and CDR2 is YFSETQ. In DNA form, the CDR3 reads TGCGCCAGCAGCTATGATCCACAGACAGGGATAAGCTCCTATAATTCACCCCTCCACTTT. It yields the protein CASSYDPQTGISSYNSPLHF.

This clonotype has only a few counts. J is TRBJ2-3 and V is TRBV6-6; 12 bases are shared with TRBD2. The germline CDR1 and CDR2 sequences are MNHNY and SVGAGI (reference sequence). The CDR3 has 18 residues. Trimming removed 2 bases from V and 0 bases from J; junction bases left unmatched: 6. CDR3 sequence: CASSYLTSGGTSTDTQYF. The CDR3 DNA follows: TGTGCCAGCAGTTACCTAACTAGCGGGGGGACTAGCACAGATACGCAGTATTTT.

This clonotype was seen ten or more times. The rearrangement joins TRBV7-6 to TRBJ2-1, with unresolved D. Trimming left V 5 bases short and J 5 bases short, with 16 bases between. The germline V gene has CDR1 SGHVS and CDR2 FNYEAQ. This CDR3 comprises 15 residues. CDR3 DNA sequence: TGTGCCAGCAGCAACCATCCCGGAGTTAACAATGAGCAGTTCTTC. Amino acid sequence: CASSNHPGVNNEQFF.